One sample yielded the 2 T cell receptor beta chains listed below, sequenced in a study of early stage breast cancer tumors. Method: immunoSEQ multiplex PCR; TCRdb's copy keeps in-frame clones and lacks some. Of around 40,000 clones in the sample, about 73% were seen once. The sequencing sample was made of blood. The receptors originated from a person in their fifties or sixties with breast cancer.

The chain uses TRBV11-2 and TRBJ1-4, with TRBD1 matching over 9 bases. Germline CDR1 SGHAT, CDR2 FQNNGV. V lost 5 bases, J lost 4 bases, and 14 bases stayed unmatched. This CDR3 is 18 amino acids long. CDR3 amino acids: CASSKDRTGEPYNEKLFF. CDR3 coding DNA: TGTGCCAGCAGCAAGGATCGGACAGGGGAACCTTATAATGAAAAACTGTTTTTT.

This clone occurred a few times. The V gene is TRBV19, the J gene TRBJ1-5; D remains ambiguous. V lost 7 bases and J 4 bases, leaving 14 bases between the germline ends. The CDR3 runs to 14 residues. The V gene's germline CDR1 is LNHDA and CDR2 SQIVND (reference sequence). The CDR3 DNA sequence: TGTGCCAGTAACCTTAGATCATTAAATCAGCCCCAGCATTTT. Translated, it gives CASNLRSLNQPQHF.